This T cell receptor beta chain was found in a study of blood T cell repertoires in COVID-19. In the study overall: Italy, Spain and the United States were the sources of the convalescent and acute COVID-19 samples.

Generated by immunoSEQ multiplex PCR, the TCRdb table keeps only in-frame clones and is missing some. The profile shows about half a million clones, more than 85% of them singletons. The germline V gene has CDR1 MNHEY and CDR2 SVGAGI. CDR3 length equals 15 residues. Trimming stripped 7 bases from V and 9 bases from J, with 19 bases between. This clone came up once. This TCR was recovered from a woman aged 55-69 years who had recovered from COVID-19. Specimen: PBMCs or T cells enriched from blood (not recorded which). The chain has TRBV6-5 and TRBJ1-6; D might be TRBD1 (6 bases). This CDR3 is CASKVIVQGISPLHF. The CDR3, as DNA: TGTGCCAGCAAAGTGATAGTACAGGGTATTTCACCCCTCCACTTT.